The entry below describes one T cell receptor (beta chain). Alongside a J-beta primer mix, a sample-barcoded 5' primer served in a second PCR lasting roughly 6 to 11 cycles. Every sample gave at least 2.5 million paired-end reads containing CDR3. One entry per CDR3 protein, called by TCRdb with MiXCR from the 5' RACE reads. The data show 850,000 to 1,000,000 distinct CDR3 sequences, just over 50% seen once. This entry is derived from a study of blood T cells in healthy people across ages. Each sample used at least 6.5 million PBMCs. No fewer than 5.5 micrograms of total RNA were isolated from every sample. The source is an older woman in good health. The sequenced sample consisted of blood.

CDR3 in DNA: TGTGCCAGCAGTTCCCCAGGGTCCGGTCTCGATGAGCAGTTCTTC. Translating gives CASSSPGSGLDEQFF. The V gene is TRBV28, the J gene TRBJ2-1, with D perhaps matching TRBD1 (5 bases). Germline V gene sequence: CDR1 MDHEN, CDR2 SYDVKM. V lost 4 bases and J 8 bases, leaving 18 bases between the germline ends. This CDR3 is 15 amino acids long.